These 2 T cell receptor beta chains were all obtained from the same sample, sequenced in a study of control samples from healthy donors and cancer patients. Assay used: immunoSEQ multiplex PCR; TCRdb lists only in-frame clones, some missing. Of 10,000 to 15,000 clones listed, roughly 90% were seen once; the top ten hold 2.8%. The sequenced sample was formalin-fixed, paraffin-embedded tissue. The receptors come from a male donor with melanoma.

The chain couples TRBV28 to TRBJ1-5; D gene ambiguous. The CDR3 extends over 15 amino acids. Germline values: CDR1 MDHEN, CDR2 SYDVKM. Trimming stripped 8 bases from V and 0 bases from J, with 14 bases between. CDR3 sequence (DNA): TGTGCCAGCCGCAGGCAGATAGTTAGCAATCAGCCCCAGCATTTT. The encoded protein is CASRRQIVSNQPQHF.

CDR3: CASSPGQTTGELFF. In DNA form, the CDR3 reads TGTGCCAGCTCACCGGGGCAAACCACCGGGGAGCTGTTTTTT. The chain joins TRBV18 to TRBJ2-2, with a tentative D call TRBD1 (5 bases). The V end was cut by 3 bases, the J end by 4 bases, with 9 bases between. Per the germline V gene, CDR1 is KGHSH and CDR2 is LQKENI. CDR3 size: 14 residues.